This T cell receptor beta chain came from a study of T cells in Graves' hyperthyroidism and ophthalmopathy. Study summary: Prior to any treatment, at the point of initial diagnosis, peripheral blood was collected.

RNA transcripts provided the source from which TCR beta CDR3 regions were amplified. First-round RT-PCR of the TCR CDR3 relied on the HTBI primer set. Using its own MiXCR run on the multiplex PCR reads, TCRdb lists one record per CDR3 protein. Seen here are around 560,000 distinct CDR3 sequences, over 15% observed once, and the top ten hold 15% to 20%. Germline loops: CDR1 SGHTA, CDR2 FQGNSA. J was trimmed by 2 bases and V by 3 bases; bases with no gene match: 9. The CDR3 covers 17 residues. Study-level findings and limits: Ophthalmopathy was identified by the model a median 6.5 months ahead of onset.

In the case of this clonotype: Its antigen is not known.

Sequencing was done on a sample of blood. The receptor's source is a woman aged 18-29 years with Graves' hyperthyroidism. The chain joins TRBV7-2 to TRBJ2-2, with 7 positions matching TRBD2. The chain's CDR3 is CASSFWGGGFNTGELFF. CDR3 nucleotides: TGTGCCAGCAGCTTTTGGGGCGGGGGATTTAACACCGGGGAGCTGTTTTTT.